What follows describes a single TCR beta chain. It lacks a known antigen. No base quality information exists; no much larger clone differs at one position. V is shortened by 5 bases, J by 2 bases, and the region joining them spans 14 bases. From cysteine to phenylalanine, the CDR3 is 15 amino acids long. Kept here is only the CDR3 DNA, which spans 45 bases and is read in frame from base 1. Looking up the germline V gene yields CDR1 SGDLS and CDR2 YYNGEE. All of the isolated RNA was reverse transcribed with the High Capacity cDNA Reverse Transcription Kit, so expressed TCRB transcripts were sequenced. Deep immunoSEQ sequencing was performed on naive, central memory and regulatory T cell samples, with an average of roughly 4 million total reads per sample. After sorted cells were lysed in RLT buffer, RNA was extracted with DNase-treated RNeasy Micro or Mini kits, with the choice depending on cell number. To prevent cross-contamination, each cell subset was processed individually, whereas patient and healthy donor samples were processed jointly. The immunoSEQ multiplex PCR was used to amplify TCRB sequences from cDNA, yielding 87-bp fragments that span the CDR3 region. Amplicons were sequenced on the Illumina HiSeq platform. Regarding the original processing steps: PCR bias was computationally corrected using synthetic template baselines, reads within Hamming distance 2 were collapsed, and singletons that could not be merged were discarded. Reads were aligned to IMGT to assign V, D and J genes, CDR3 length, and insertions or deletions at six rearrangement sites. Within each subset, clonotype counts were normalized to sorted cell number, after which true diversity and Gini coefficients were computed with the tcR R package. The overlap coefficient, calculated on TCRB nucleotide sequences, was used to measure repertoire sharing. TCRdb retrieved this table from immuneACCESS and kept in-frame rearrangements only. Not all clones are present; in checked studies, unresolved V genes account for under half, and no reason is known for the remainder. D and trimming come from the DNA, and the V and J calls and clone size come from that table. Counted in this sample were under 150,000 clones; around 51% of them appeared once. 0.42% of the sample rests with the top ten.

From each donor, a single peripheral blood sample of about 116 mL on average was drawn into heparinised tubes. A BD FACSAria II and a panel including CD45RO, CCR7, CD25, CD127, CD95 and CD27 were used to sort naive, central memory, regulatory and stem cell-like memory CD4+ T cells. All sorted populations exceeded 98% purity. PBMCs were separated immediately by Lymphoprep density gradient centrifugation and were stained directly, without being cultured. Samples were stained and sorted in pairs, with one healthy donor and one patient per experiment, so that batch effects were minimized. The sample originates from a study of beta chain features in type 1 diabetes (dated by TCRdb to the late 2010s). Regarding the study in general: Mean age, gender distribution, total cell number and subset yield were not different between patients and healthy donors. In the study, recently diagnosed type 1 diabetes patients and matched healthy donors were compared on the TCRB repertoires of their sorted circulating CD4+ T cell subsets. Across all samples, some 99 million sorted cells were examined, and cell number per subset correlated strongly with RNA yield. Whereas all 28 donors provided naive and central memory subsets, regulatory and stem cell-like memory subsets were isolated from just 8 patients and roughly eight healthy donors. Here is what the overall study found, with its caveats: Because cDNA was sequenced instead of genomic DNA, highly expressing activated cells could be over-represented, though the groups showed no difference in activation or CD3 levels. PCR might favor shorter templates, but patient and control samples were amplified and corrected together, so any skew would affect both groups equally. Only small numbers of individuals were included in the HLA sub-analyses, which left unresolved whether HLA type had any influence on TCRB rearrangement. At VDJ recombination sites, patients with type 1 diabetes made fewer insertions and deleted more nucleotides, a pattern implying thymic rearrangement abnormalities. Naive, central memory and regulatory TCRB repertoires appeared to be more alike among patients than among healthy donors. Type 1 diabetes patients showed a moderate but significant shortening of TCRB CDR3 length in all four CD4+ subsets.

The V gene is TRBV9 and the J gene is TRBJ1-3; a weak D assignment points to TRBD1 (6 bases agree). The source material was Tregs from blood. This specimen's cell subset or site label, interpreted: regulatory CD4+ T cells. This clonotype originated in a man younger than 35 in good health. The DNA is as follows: TGTGCCAGCAGTCGAGGGGGGGGCGCTGGAAACACCATATATTTT. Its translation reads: CASSRGGGAGNTIYF.